This T cell receptor beta chain was sequenced during a study of blood T cells in healthy people across ages. Study-wide background: About one barcoded beta molecule per two T cells came from capture by template switching.

A note on this clonotype: This could be a read error, since a much larger clone is one nucleotide away.

Germline V gives CDR1 SGHTA, CDR2 FQGNSA. This CDR3 has 17 amino acids. Through a sample-barcoded 5' primer and a J-beta primer mix, a second PCR was run for roughly 6 to 12 cycles. At least 2.5 million CDR3-containing paired-end reads were obtained per sample. One entry per CDR3 protein, called by TCRdb with MiXCR from the 5' RACE reads. This sample carries approximately 810,000 distinct CDR3 sequences, 29% of them seen once, and the ten largest clones take 17%. Input material: blood. This rearrangement joins TRBV7-2 to TRBJ2-7, with a possible D match to TRBD2 (6 bases). The DNA end lines up better with TRBJ2-4; the J call may be wrong. This receptor was taken from a woman aged 80 or over in good health. The CDR3 spells CASSGTSMGIGKNIQYF. As DNA, the CDR3 is TGTGCCAGCAGCGGAACTAGCATGGGGATCGGAAAAAACATTCAGTACTTC.